What follows are 15 T cell receptor beta chains derived from one specimen sequenced in a study of shared clonotypes between healthy human individuals. The data were produced by immunoSEQ multiplex PCR, yet TCRdb's version contains in-frame clones alone and is incomplete. Seen here are some 2,500,000 clones, 80% to 95% observed once, and the top ten hold about 0.38%. The sequenced sample was naive CD4+ T cells from PBMCs. Subset reported: CD45RA+ positively selected. The origin of the receptors is a man younger than 30 in good health. Some clones in this sample may be carry-over from other donors' samples.

This clone occurred once. The chain employs TRBV2 and TRBJ2-5, with D perhaps TRBD1 (5 bases). Per the germline V gene, CDR1 is SNHLY and CDR2 is FYNNEI. The V and J ends lost 6 bases and 5 bases respectively, with 19 bases between them. CDR3 size: 15 residues. The CDR3 DNA reads TGTGCCAGCAGCGTTAGGAACAGGCCCCAGGAGACCCAGTACTTC. This gives the protein CASSVRNRPQETQYF.

This sequence joins TRBV7-9 and TRBJ1-3; 10 nucleotides align to TRBD1. With 0 bases clipped from V and 1 base from J, the junction kept 9 bases outside the gene matches. This CDR3 is built from 19 residues. CDR1 SEHNR and CDR2 FQNEAQ come from the germline V gene (reference sequence). CDR3 in amino acids: CASSLAMTGGLLSGNTIYF. CDR3 nucleotides: TGTGCCAGCAGCTTAGCCATGACAGGGGGCCTCCTGTCTGGAAACACCATATATTTT.

The CDR3, as DNA: TGTGCCAGTAGCCGACTTAACACAGATACGCAGTATTTT. This translates into CASSRLNTDTQYF. The chain combines TRBV19 with TRBJ2-3; D gene ambiguous. The CDR3 extends over 13 amino acids. V was clipped by 6 bases and J by 2 bases, with 9 bases between them. Germline loops: CDR1 LNHDA, CDR2 SQIVND (reference sequence).

This clone came up once. The V and J genes are TRBV11-2 and TRBJ2-5; weak D call: TRBD1 (5 bases). The germline gives CDR1 SGHAT, CDR2 FQNNGV. The V gene lost 2 bases and the J gene lost 4 bases, with 17 bases spanning the gap. The CDR3 runs to 16 residues. The CDR3 sequence: CASSLIAGPGRETQYF. The CDR3 region has the DNA TGTGCCAGCAGCTTAATAGCAGGGCCTGGCCGAGAGACCCAGTACTTC.

The chain uses TRBV28 and TRBJ2-7; the D is unclear. V dropped 6 bases and J dropped 6 bases, with 12 bases sitting between them. Germline values: CDR1 MDHEN, CDR2 SYDVKM. CDR3 length equals 12 residues. In DNA form, the CDR3 reads TGTGCCAGCAGCAGTACGGTGGGCGAGCAGTACTTC. Residues: CASSSTVGEQYF.

Notes on this clone: This specimen includes other DNA sequences encoding the same CDR3. The CDR3 protein is CASSRLAGGADTQYF. The CDR3, as DNA: TGTGCCAGCAGTCGGCTAGCGGGAGGCGCAGATACGCAGTATTTT. The rearrangement joins TRBV27 to TRBJ2-3, with 11 bases aligning to TRBD2. This CDR3 is 15 amino acids long. Germline CDR1 MNHEY, CDR2 SMNVEV (reference sequence). V lost 5 bases and J lost 4; bases outside the gene matches: 5.

This chain joins TRBV27 and TRBJ2-1, with 9 bases lining up with TRBD2. Germline CDR1 MNHEY, CDR2 SMNVEV (reference sequence). Trimming removed 7 bases from V and 4 bases from J; junction bases left unmatched: 8. The CDR3 loop spans 15 amino acids. The CDR3 loop is CASTDSGRPYNEQFF. For the CDR3, the DNA is TGTGCCAGCACCGACAGCGGGAGGCCTTACAATGAGCAGTTCTTC.

The chain employs TRBV7-2 and TRBJ1-2, with 9 bases identical to TRBD1. This CDR3 contains 12 residues. The V gene's germline CDR1 is SGHTA and CDR2 FQGNSA. After removal of 5 bases from V and 7 bases from J, the junction contained 2 bases not matched to a gene. CDR3 amino acids: CASSPGQGGYTF. DNA for the CDR3: TGTGCCAGCAGCCCGGGACAGGGTGGCTACACCTTC. Full variable domain (outside the CDR3, taken from reference TRBV7-2 and TRBJ1-2): GAGVSQSPSNKVTEKGKDVELRCDPISGHTALYWYRQSLGQGLEFLIYFQGNSAPDKSGLPSDRFSAERTGGSVSTLTIQRTQQEDSAVYLCASSPGQGGYTFGSGTRLTVV.

J is TRBJ1-5 and V is TRBV7-9; TRBD1 is a possible D gene (5 bases). Germline V gene data show CDR1 as SEHNR and CDR2 as FQNEAQ (reference sequence). The ends were cut back, 1 base at V and 9 bases at J, with 19 bases in the middle. The CDR3 runs 16 residues. The CDR3 spells CASSLGGVGIQGPQHF. The CDR3 DNA reads TGTGCCAGCAGCTTAGGGGGCGTAGGGATCCAAGGGCCCCAGCATTTT.

This clone was seen only a few times. Other DNA variants within this sample encode the same CDR3. The chain uses TRBV7-2 and TRBJ1-1; D is perhaps TRBD1 (5 bases). Trimming removed 0 bases from V and 1 base from J, with 6 bases in between. There are 14 residues in the CDR3. Germline V gene sequence: CDR1 SGHTA, CDR2 FQGNSA. The CDR3 loop is CASSLAGPNTEAFF. The CDR3 nucleotides are TGTGCCAGCAGCTTAGCGGGGCCGAACACTGAAGCTTTCTTT. The full variable domain, its missing parts supplied by reference TRBV7-2 and TRBJ1-1, is GAGVSQSPSNKVTEKGKDVELRCDPISGHTALYWYRQSLGQGLEFLIYFQGNSAPDKSGLPSDRFSAERTGGSVSTLTIQRTQQEDSAVYLCASSLAGPNTEAFFGQGTRLTVV.

This sequence joins TRBV28 and TRBJ2-7; 9 bases are shared with TRBD1. The CDR3 loop spans 16 amino acids. Trimming removed 6 bases from V and 0 bases from J; junction bases left unmatched: 9. Per the germline V gene, CDR1 is MDHEN and CDR2 is SYDVKM. CDR3 nucleotides: TGTGCCAGCAGGAGACGGGACAGGGTATTCTCCTACGAGCAGTACTTC. This sequence encodes CASRRRDRVFSYEQYF.

The CDR3 reads CASSPSRAANTGELFF. CDR3 coding DNA: TGTGCCAGCTCACCGAGTCGGGCAGCGAACACCGGGGAGCTGTTTTTT. The chain carries TRBV18 and TRBJ2-2; D is uncertain. Germline values: CDR1 KGHSH, CDR2 LQKENI. The CDR3 loop spans 16 amino acids. The V gene lost 3 bases and the J gene lost 0 bases, with 11 bases spanning the gap.

The chain is built from TRBV6-1 and TRBJ2-7; D is unresolved. Per germline, CDR1 MNHNS and CDR2 SASEGT. There are 14 residues in the CDR3. Deletions cut 3 bases from V and 2 bases from J, with 11 bases between. The CDR3 DNA reads as TGTGCCAGCAGTGAGGCTAGTTGGGCCTACGAGCAGTACTTC. Translated, it gives CASSEASWAYEQYF.

The genes are TRBV7-2 and TRBJ1-2; D ambiguous. Per the germline V gene, CDR1 is SGHTA and CDR2 is FQGNSA. V lost 2 bases and J 1 base, leaving 8 bases between the germline ends. CDR3 length equals 14 residues. CDR3 residues: CASSLTDINYGYTF. The CDR3, as DNA: TGTGCCAGCAGCTTAACAGACATTAACTATGGCTACACCTTC.

V is TRBV27 and J is TRBJ2-7; weak D call: TRBD2 (5 bases). The V end lost 8 bases, the J end lost 2 bases, and 16 bases lay between the germline ends. The CDR3 consists of 14 residues. Germline CDR1 reads MNHEY; CDR2 reads SMNVEV (reference sequence). The CDR3 loop is CASRLLQVPYEQYF. The CDR3 DNA sequence: TGTGCCAGCCGACTACTACAAGTCCCCTACGAGCAGTACTTC.